The 2 T cell receptor beta chains below were found in one sample sequenced in a study of post-analysis software for immune sequencing data. The study, taken as a whole, reports: Elevated frequency relative to controls characterized four to six TRBV segments in patients, TRBV5-6, TRBV5-1 and TRBV20-1 among them.

Their recognized antigens are unknown. Carried by the TCR beta cDNA libraries were unique molecular identifiers. TCRdb re-derived calls from the PCR reads in MiXCR, one entry per CDR3 protein. The sample consists of hundreds of thousands of distinct CDR3 sequences, about a third of them appearing once. Sequenced sample: blood. These receptors originate from a girl aged 10 to 17 with multiple sclerosis.

The chain carries TRBV6-5 and TRBJ2-5; 8 bases fit TRBD2. V was clipped by 2 bases and J by 4 bases; unmatched bases: 9. From germline, CDR1 is MNHEY and CDR2 SVGAGI. This CDR3 is 16 amino acids long. The CDR3 DNA reads as TGTGCCAGCAGTTACGCAATAGGGACTAGTCGAGAGACCCAGTACTTC. The encoded protein is CASSYAIGTSRETQYF.

This chain links TRBV7-9 with TRBJ1-2, with D perhaps TRBD1 (6 bases). Trimming stripped 3 bases from V and 8 bases from J, with 16 bases between. Germline loops: CDR1 SEHNR, CDR2 FQNEAQ (reference sequence). The CDR3 totals 14 residues. CDR3 amino acids: CASSLGGPFAGYTF. CDR3 bases: TGTGCCAGCAGCTTGGGGGGCCCATTTGCAGGCTACACCTTC.